The 8 T cell receptor beta chains given below trace back to one sample, sequenced in a study of blood T cells in healthy people across ages. PCR was performed a second time for about 7 to 12 cycles using a sample-barcoded 5' primer and a J-beta primer mix. TCRdb re-called the 5' RACE reads with MiXCR, one entry per CDR3 protein. Of roughly 1,000,000 distinct CDR3 sequences in the sample, roughly a quarter were seen once. The sample was also linked to a second study, of T cells of mothers and their children.

Specimen: blood. The source is a girl aged 2 to 10 in good health.

CDR3 in amino acids: CASSFRDVGEQFF. The DNA for the CDR3 is TGTGCCAGCAGTTTTAGGGACGTTGGGGAGCAGTTCTTC. The chain is built from TRBV7-9 and TRBJ2-1, with D perhaps given as TRBD1 or TRBD2 (5 bases each). V was cut by 6 bases and J by 10 bases, with 16 bases left in between. This CDR3 spans 13 amino acids. CDR1 and CDR2 from the germline V gene are SEHNR and FQNEAQ (reference sequence).

The chain has TRBV11-3 and TRBJ2-1; TRBD1 agrees at 7 bases. Germline loops: CDR1 SGHNT, CDR2 YENEEA. This CDR3 has 14 amino acids. The V segment lost 8 bases and the J segment 4 bases; nucleotides outside the gene matches: 8. CDR3 region: CASAGVDRYNEQFF. For the CDR3, the DNA is TGTGCCAGCGCTGGGGTGGACAGGTACAATGAGCAGTTCTTC.

The chain couples TRBV29-1 to TRBJ2-3, with 7 nucleotides matching TRBD2. Germline V lookup: CDR1 SQVTM, CDR2 ANQGSEA. CDR3 length equals 12 residues. The junction had 2 bases not matched to a gene; V was cut back by 7 bases and J by 1 base. This chain's CDR3 is CSGAGGTDTQYF. Written as DNA, the CDR3 is TGCAGCGGCGCGGGGGGCACAGATACGCAGTATTTT.

V is TRBV14 and J is TRBJ2-4; TRBD1 is a possible D gene (5 bases). V lost 3 bases and J lost 3, with 15 bases in between. Germline CDR1 reads SGHDN; CDR2 reads FVKESK. The CDR3 spans 16 residues. The CDR3 DNA reads TGTGCCAGCAGCCATGGGCAGGGTAGGGTCAAAAACATTCAGTACTTC. Residues: CASSHGQGRVKNIQYF.

This clonotype was seen only a few times. The J gene is TRBJ2-5, the V gene TRBV4-1, with 14 bases aligning to TRBD2. The J call is in doubt because the DNA end fits TRBJ2-7 better. This CDR3 contains 18 residues. CDR1 MGHRA and CDR2 YSYEKL come from the germline V gene. The CDR3 sequence is CASSQGRLAGGIAHEQYF. Here the CDR3 DNA reads TGCGCCAGCAGCCAGGGTCGACTAGCGGGAGGGATCGCCCACGAGCAGTACTTC.

V and J are TRBV29-1 and TRBJ1-1, with a tentative D call TRBD1 (5 bases). This CDR3 has 12 residues. Germline-derived CDR1 and CDR2 are SQVTM and ANQGSEA. Between the trimmed V and J ends, which lost 2 bases and 12 bases, there was a span of 16 bases. The CDR3, as DNA: TGCAGCGTTGAAAACGACAGCCCCGGGTCTTTCTTT. As protein: CSVENDSPGSFF.

The gene calls are TRBV13 and TRBJ2-5; 13 nucleotides agree with TRBD2. This CDR3 region has 16 residues. The germline CDR1 and CDR2 sequences are PRHDT and FYEKMQ (reference sequence). The V segment lost 5 bases and the J segment 7 bases; nucleotides outside the gene matches: 10. The CDR3 region has the DNA TGTGCCAGCAGCACTCGACTAGCGGGAGGAATGGTGACCCAGTACTTC. Residues: CASSTRLAGGMVTQYF.

This clonotype turned up a few times. The CDR3 nucleotides are TGTGCCAGCAGCCCCCTCCCGACTAGCGGGAGTGAGACCCAGTACTTC. Its translation is CASSPLPTSGSETQYF. The chain recombines TRBV7-9 with TRBJ2-5; 12 bases align to TRBD2. The CDR3 covers 16 residues. V lost 5 bases, J lost 5 bases, and 9 bases stayed unmatched. CDR1 and CDR2 from the germline V gene are SEHNR and FQNEAQ (reference sequence).